This TCR beta chain was found in a study of blood T cell repertoires in COVID-19. Study-level background: Acute and convalescent COVID-19 samples came from the United States, Italy and Spain. PBMCs, B-cell-depleted T cells, or T cells were the source of the cDNA or gDNA that made up the material.

Assay: immunoSEQ multiplex PCR; the TCRdb copy retains only in-frame clones and omits some. The data show over 120,000 clones, with around 83% seen just once and approximately 10% held by the top ten. The CDR3 extends over 14 amino acids. The germline gives CDR1 MNHNS, CDR2 SASEGT. Trimming cost V 8 bases and J 0 bases; bases outside gene matches: 6. Sample: peripheral blood. The chain links TRBV6-1 to TRBJ1-1, with TRBD1 matching over 7 bases. The receptor was isolated from a man aged 60-69 years with active or convalescent COVID-19. This CDR3 reads CASGTTGMNTEAFF. In nucleotides, the CDR3 is TGTGCCAGCGGTACGACAGGGATGAACACTGAAGCTTTCTTT.